The 19 T cell receptor beta chains in this list originate from one sample, sequenced in a study of graft-versus-host responses after intestinal transplantation. Assay: immunoSEQ multiplex PCR; the TCRdb copy retains only in-frame clones and omits some. The sample contains around 84,000 clones, around 83% of which appear only once. Their antigens remain unidentified. The sample consisted of unstimulated CD8+ T cells sorted from spleen or lymph node cells, taken before intestinal transplant. These receptors originate from a human donor who received an intestinal transplant.

DNA of the CDR3: TGTGCCAGCAGTCCCGTGGGGGGTGACACTGAAGCTTTCTTT. This encodes CASSPVGGDTEAFF. The V call is TRBV27, the J call TRBJ1-1; the D gene is possibly TRBD1 (5 bases). V was cut by 5 bases and J by 3 bases, with 13 bases left in between. Germline V gives CDR1 MNHEY, CDR2 SMNVEV (reference sequence). The CDR3 extends over 14 amino acids.

The J gene is TRBJ2-5, the V gene TRBV2; TRBD2 agrees at 7 bases. The CDR3 extends over 17 amino acids. The V and J ends lost 5 bases and 0 bases, in that order; junction bases with no gene match: 12. Germline CDR1 SNHLY, CDR2 FYNNEI. In DNA form, the CDR3 reads TGTGCCAGCAGTCGTATTTTAGCGGGTTTGTACCAAGAGACCCAGTACTTC. It specifies CASSRILAGLYQETQYF.

This clone was counted a few times. The rearrangement uses TRBV6-5 and TRBJ2-1; 8 bases are shared with TRBD2. Germline CDR1 and CDR2: MNHEY and SVGAGI. CDR3 size: 15 residues. The J segment lost 7 bases and the V segment lost 5 bases, leaving 10 bases of the junction unmatched. CDR3 amino acids: CASSIAGGAGNEQFF. The CDR3 DNA reads as TGTGCCAGCAGTATCGCGGGGGGCGCGGGAAATGAGCAGTTCTTC.

The CDR3 coding sequence is TGTGCCAGCAGCTTGGAAATCGACAGGATCTACGAGCAGTACTTC. It translates to CASSLEIDRIYEQYF. The chain employs TRBV5-4 and TRBJ2-7; D may be TRBD1 (6 bases). Trimming removed 0 bases at V and 3 bases at J, with 13 bases between. Germline V lookup: CDR1 SGHNT, CDR2 YYREEE (reference sequence). The CDR3 consists of 15 residues.

V usage is TRBV28 and J usage is TRBJ1-4; perhaps TRBD1 as D (6 bases). Germline loops: CDR1 MDHEN, CDR2 SYDVKM. V was trimmed by 5 bases and J by 7 bases, leaving 14 bases between them. CDR3 length: 14 amino acids. Here the CDR3 DNA reads TGTGCCAGCAGTAGACAGGTGGTGGGTGAAAAACTGTTTTTT. Translated: CASSRQVVGEKLFF.

The chain carries TRBV28 and TRBJ1-4, with D maybe TRBD1 (6 bases). V lost 6 bases, J lost 5 bases, and 10 bases lay in between. Germline assignment: CDR1 MDHEN and CDR2 SYDVKM. The CDR3 covers 13 residues. Here the CDR3 DNA reads TGTGCCAGCAGCCAAACAGGGAATGAAAAACTGTTTTTT. Encoded protein: CASSQTGNEKLFF.

The chain joins TRBV7-2 to TRBJ2-7, with TRBD2 identical over 7 bases. After removal of 5 bases from V and 5 bases from J, the junction contained 15 bases not matched to a gene. The CDR3 runs to 16 residues. The germline CDR1 and CDR2 sequences are SGHTA and FQGNSA. As DNA, the CDR3 is TGTGCCAGCAGCCTCTTTCTAGAGGGAGGGATGGACGAGCAGTACTTC. Its translation: CASSLFLEGGMDEQYF. Combining the CDR3 with reference TRBV7-2 and TRBJ2-7 gives the whole variable domain GAGVSQSPSNKVTEKGKDVELRCDPISGHTALYWYRQSLGQGLEFLIYFQGNSAPDKSGLPSDRFSAERTGGSVSTLTIQRTQQEDSAVYLCASSLFLEGGMDEQYFGPGTRLTVT.

This clone was seen only once. CDR3 coding DNA: TGTGCCAGCCTAGACTGGATATCATGGGGCTACACCTTC. This codes for CASLDWISWGYTF. V and J are TRBV6-6 and TRBJ1-2; D not certain. There are 13 residues in the CDR3. Germline V gene sequence: CDR1 MNHNY, CDR2 SVGAGI (reference sequence). Trimming stripped 8 bases from V and 8 bases from J, with 18 bases between.

The rearrangement joins TRBV27 to TRBJ2-2, with 12 bases matching TRBD2. Germline V gives CDR1 MNHEY, CDR2 SMNVEV (reference sequence). CDR3 length: 18 amino acids. V gave up 1 base and J gave up 0 bases; unmatched junction bases: 3. As DNA, the CDR3 is TGTGCCAGCAGTTTATTTCTAGCGGGAGGGCCGAACACCGGGGAGCTGTTTTTT. Its translation is CASSLFLAGGPNTGELFF.

The chain joins TRBV19 to TRBJ1-5; D perhaps matches TRBD1 (6 bases). Looked up from germline, CDR1 is LNHDA and CDR2 is SQIVND (reference sequence). Trimming cost V 8 bases and J 0 bases, with 17 bases left between them. The CDR3 spans 16 residues. In DNA form, the CDR3 reads TGTGCCAGTTCTACAGGGTTGGGACTTAGCAATCAGCCCCAGCATTTT. Its translation is CASSTGLGLSNQPQHF.

This chain connects TRBV9 to TRBJ2-3, with D unclear. CDR3 length: 13 residues. Germline V gene data show CDR1 as SGDLS and CDR2 as YYNGEE. Trimming shortened V by 3 bases and J by 0 bases, and 5 bases separated the two germline ends. The CDR3 DNA is TGTGCCAGCAGCGGTTTAAGCACAGATACGCAGTATTTT. It specifies CASSGLSTDTQYF.

Worth noting for this clone: At one of its ends the junction is not consistent with the germline gene, which may arise from a read error. The chain combines TRBV4-1 with TRBJ2-3; 10 bases map to TRBD2. There are 17 residues in the CDR3. Germline V gene lookup returns CDR1 MGHRA and CDR2 YSYEKL. The CDR3 bases are TGCGCCAGCAGTCAAGGGAGTAGCGGGAGGAGGGTAGATACGCAGTATTTT. Translated: CASSQGSSGRRVDTQYF.

On this clone: The sample contains more than one DNA sequence encoding this CDR3. V is TRBV29-1 and J is TRBJ2-7; D might be TRBD2 (6 bases). V was trimmed by 1 base and J by 3 bases, leaving 7 bases between them. The germline V gene has CDR1 SQVTM and CDR2 ANQGSEA. CDR3 length equals 12 residues. CDR3 region: CSVEGTNYEQYF. Written as DNA, the CDR3 is TGCAGCGTTGAAGGGACTAACTACGAGCAGTACTTC.

In its sample, this clone was seen once. This rearrangement joins TRBV7-9 to TRBJ2-7; 9 positions match TRBD2. The CDR3 totals 14 residues. V lost 1 base, J lost 5 bases, and 3 bases stayed unmatched. Germline V CDR1 and CDR2: SEHNR, FQNEAQ (reference sequence). CDR3 protein: CASSLEKREDEQYF. In DNA form, the CDR3 reads TGTGCCAGCAGCTTAGAGAAGCGGGAGGACGAGCAGTACTTC.

Only one count was recorded for this clone. The J gene is TRBJ1-2, the V gene TRBV9; no firm D call. Germline V gene data show CDR1 as SGDLS and CDR2 as YYNGEE. V was clipped by 0 bases and J by 7 bases, with 13 bases between them. The CDR3 consists of 14 residues. The CDR3 DNA follows: TGTGCCAGCAGCGTAGGGTCAGATACGGTTGGCTACACCTTC. Its translation is CASSVGSDTVGYTF.

The rearrangement uses TRBV28 and TRBJ2-7; D is uncertain. Germline V gene lookup returns CDR1 MDHEN and CDR2 SYDVKM. V lost 6 bases and J 7 bases, leaving 22 bases between the germline ends. This CDR3 comprises 15 residues. CDR3 in DNA: TGTGCCAGCAGGAACTTCAGGAATATGGCTAGTGAGCAGTACTTC. The encoded protein is CASRNFRNMASEQYF.

Here the CDR3 reads CASSYSSTDTQYF. CDR3 bases: TGTGCCAGCAGTTACTCCAGCACAGATACGCAGTATTTT. The gene calls are TRBV6-6 and TRBJ2-3; D ambiguous. V was clipped by 0 bases and J by 0 bases, with 1 base between them. CDR1 is MNHNY and CDR2 is SVGAGI in the germline V gene (reference sequence). The CDR3 covers 13 residues.

This sequence joins TRBV7-8 and TRBJ2-7, with TRBD2 matching over 10 bases. Germline V gene sequence: CDR1 SGHVS, CDR2 FQNEAQ. V shed 1 base, J shed 0 bases, and the junction held 15 bases outside the gene matches. The CDR3 covers 20 residues. The CDR3 spells CASSLELAGILWGLSYEQYF. The CDR3 nucleotides are TGTGCCAGCAGCTTAGAACTAGCGGGAATCCTATGGGGACTCTCCTACGAGCAGTACTTC. Combining the CDR3 with reference TRBV7-8 and TRBJ2-7 gives the whole variable domain GAGVSQSPRYKVAKRGQDVALRCDPISGHVSLFWYQQALGQGPEFLTYFQNEAQLDKSGLPSDRFFAERPEGSVSTLKIQRTQQEDSAVYLCASSLELAGILWGLSYEQYFGPGTRLTVT.

The chain is built from TRBV12-5 and TRBJ2-7; D is perhaps TRBD1 or TRBD2 (5 bases each). The CDR3 covers 14 residues. V was trimmed by 8 bases and J by 3 bases, leaving 17 bases between them. CDR1 is LGHNT and CDR2 is FRNRAP in the germline V gene. The CDR3 DNA reads TGTGCTAGTCCGAGTAGAGGGGCTCTCTACGAGCAGTACTTC. The encoded protein is CASPSRGALYEQYF.